Reported below is one T cell receptor (beta chain). This clone showed up just once. Which antigen it targets is not known. No base-level quality is on record; no much larger clone is a single base apart. This sample is drawn from a study of blood T cell repertoires in COVID-19 (dated by TCRdb to 2020 to 2021). With respect to the entire study: The collaborator samples originated in the United States, Italy and Spain and spanned the acute and convalescent phases of COVID-19. The prospective study material was composed of cDNA or gDNA derived from T cells, B-cell-depleted T cells, or PBMCs. The dataset comprised deeply sampled blood TCRbeta repertoires from subjects exposed to, actively infected with, or recovered from COVID-19. The repertoires were released in a freely available public database intended as a resource for research on the immune response to SARS-CoV-2. The samples were drawn from the first 160 participants of the ongoing ImmuneRACE study and from over a thousand subjects provided by 6 global collaborators. The sample metadata nearly always contained a de-identified subject ID, COVID-19 status, age in years and sex. Where available, HLA class I and class II types were taken from metadata supplied by the sample provider and were not determined by assay-based typing. On the study overall, not on this receptor specifically: Clinical and demographic metadata were provided uncurated, with the amount varying by source and participant.

TCRbeta CDR3 regions were amplified from genomic DNA using the immunoSEQ Assay, a bias-controlled multiplex PCR. For the original study's pipeline: The number of nucleated cells in each sample was estimated from the amplification of reference gene primers within the assay. Sequence reads were collapsed and filtered to measure the absolute abundance of every unique TCRbeta CDR3 rearrangement. For each sample, productive Simpson clonality was calculated as the square root of Simpson's diversity index over productive rearrangements. TCRdb provides this immuneACCESS table in a form limited to in-frame rearrangements. Some clones are lacking; in checked studies, under half of them reflect an unresolved V gene, and why the rest are absent is not known. V, J and clone size derive from that table, while D and trimming were established from the DNA sequence. The sample profile shows 200,000 to 250,000 clones; over 75% of them were found once. The ten largest clones take up roughly 3.5% of the sample.

Participants in the prospective study were aged 18 to 89 years, lived in approximately 26 United States geographic areas, and enrolled through a virtual design. In the prospective study, cohorts were assigned on the basis of participant-reported clinical history obtained from a screening survey and a study questionnaire. Recovered participants in ImmuneRACE Cohort 3 were defined as having two consecutive negative NP/OP PCR tests, clearance from a healthcare professional, or resolution of symptoms. Each participant in the prospective study had whole blood, serum and a nasopharyngeal or oropharyngeal swab collected by mobile phlebotomists. Prospective study participants could optionally give additional blood draws and questionnaires over a roughly 2-month period. Prospective study blood samples were shipped either frozen or at room temperature before DNA extraction. The origin of this receptor is a woman between 55 and 75 years old who had recovered from COVID-19. The source material was PBMCs or T cells enriched from blood (not recorded which).

The DNA sequence is given as TGTGCCAGCAGTTTAAGGGACTTGCAGTTCTTC. Its protein product is CASSLRDLQFF. Here the chain combines TRBV12-3 or TRBV12-4 and TRBJ2-1; the best D guess is TRBD2, with 6 bases matching. The CDR3, from cysteine to phenylalanine, totals 11 residues. The only DNA kept is the CDR3, 33 bases in frame from the first base. V sheds 2 bases and J sheds 12 bases, leaving 8 bases between their ends.